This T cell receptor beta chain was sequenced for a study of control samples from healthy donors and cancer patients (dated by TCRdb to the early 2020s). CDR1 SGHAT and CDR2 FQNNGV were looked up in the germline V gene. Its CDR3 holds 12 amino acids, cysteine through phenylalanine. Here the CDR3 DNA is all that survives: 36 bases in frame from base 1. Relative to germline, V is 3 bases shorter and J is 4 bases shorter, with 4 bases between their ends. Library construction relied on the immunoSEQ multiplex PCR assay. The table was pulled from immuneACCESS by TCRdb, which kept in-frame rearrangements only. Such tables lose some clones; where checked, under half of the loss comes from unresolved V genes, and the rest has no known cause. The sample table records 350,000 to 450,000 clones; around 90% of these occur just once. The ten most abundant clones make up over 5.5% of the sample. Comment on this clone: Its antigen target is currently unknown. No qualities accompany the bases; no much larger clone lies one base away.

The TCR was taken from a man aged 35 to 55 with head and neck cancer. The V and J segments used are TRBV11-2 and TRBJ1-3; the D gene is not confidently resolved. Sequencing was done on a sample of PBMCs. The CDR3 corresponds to CASSFIGNTIYF. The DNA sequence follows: TGTGCCAGCAGCTTTATAGGAAACACCATATATTTT.